The table lists the clone carrying this T cell receptor beta chain with a count of one. Its specificity is unknown. The protocol was immunoSEQ multiplex PCR, while the TCRdb copy is restricted to in-frame clones and leaves out a portion. Found here are about 390,000 clones, 88% of them singletons; the top ten hold 3.5%. Treatment: approximately 18 received Ad26.COV2.S at low or high dose, single or two shots; roughly five received placebo; per-sample allocation not given. It was on day 63 after the first vaccine or placebo injection that samples were taken. This record belongs to a study of Ad26.COV2.S vaccination and SARS-CoV-2 variants. Study in general: Donor allocation was to the COV1001 Ad26.COV2.S trial arm. General observations from the study: Vaccine recipients posted higher spike-specific TCR breadth than their placebo counterparts.

Germline loops: CDR1 KGHSH, CDR2 LQKENI. The CDR3 loop spans 14 amino acids. Deletions cut 3 bases from V and 4 bases from J, with 10 bases between. This TCR was recovered from a person between 18 and 65 years old who received the Ad26.COV2.S COVID-19 vaccine or a placebo. The V and J genes are TRBV18 and TRBJ1-5, with a weak D call TRBD1 (6 bases). The sample here was peripheral blood, taken in a trial of Ad26.COV2.S vaccine versus placebo. In DNA, the CDR3 is TGTGCCAGCTCACCCTCGACAGGAAATCAGCCCCAGCATTTT. Encoded protein: CASSPSTGNQPQHF.